This T cell receptor beta chain is from a study of blood T cell repertoires in COVID-19. Trimming at V came to 7 bases and at J to 2 bases, leaving 6 bases not matched to a gene. Germline values: CDR1 GTSNPN, CDR2 SVGIG (reference sequence). The CDR3 contains 13 residues. Repertoires were generated with immunoSEQ multiplex PCR, while TCRdb's copy carries only in-frame clones and drops some. The sample holds 150,000 to 200,000 clones, about 88% seen once. This receptor was taken from a man aged 18 to 35 with acute or convalescent COVID-19. This chain links TRBV30 with TRBJ1-2, with 8 bases fitting TRBD1. The sequenced material came from peripheral blood. The CDR3 loop is CASTGGSNYGYTF. CDR3 coding DNA: TGTGCCTCTACAGGGGGAAGCAACTATGGCTACACCTTC.